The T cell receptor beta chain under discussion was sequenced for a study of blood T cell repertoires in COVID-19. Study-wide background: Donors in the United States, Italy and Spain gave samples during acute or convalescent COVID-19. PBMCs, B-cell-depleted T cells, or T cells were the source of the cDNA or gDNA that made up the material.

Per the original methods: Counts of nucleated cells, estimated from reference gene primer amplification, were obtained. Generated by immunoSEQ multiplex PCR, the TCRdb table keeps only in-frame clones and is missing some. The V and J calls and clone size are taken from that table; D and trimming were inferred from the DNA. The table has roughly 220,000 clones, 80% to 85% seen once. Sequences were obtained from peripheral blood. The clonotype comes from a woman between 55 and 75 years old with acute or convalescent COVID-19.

CDR3 sequence: CASSLGLAGITDTQYF. In nucleotides, the CDR3 is TGTGCCAGCAGCTTAGGACTAGCGGGGATTACAGATACGCAGTATTTT. The rearrangement links TRBV5-4 to TRBJ2-3; TRBD2 agrees at 12 bases. Germline CDR1 is SGHNT and CDR2 is YYREEE (reference sequence). This CDR3 is built from 16 residues. With 2 bases clipped from V and 3 bases from J, the junction kept 4 bases outside the gene matches.